Listed below are T cell receptor beta chains from one sample, sequenced in a study of identical twins. MiXCR, applied by TCRdb to the 5' RACE reads, yields one record per CDR3 protein. The sample holds 640,000 or so distinct CDR3 sequences, 5.5% to 6.5% seen once. Sequencing input: naive T cells sorted from blood. The receptors stem from a man aged 18 to 35 in good health. CDR3s include the opening cysteine and the closing phenylalanine or tryptophan. A D gene is named only where the DNA matches it firmly. Clone size is stated in some rows and not others, as once, few, many or a class when expanded.

size	V	length	J	D	DNA	CDR3
few	TRBV5-1	14	TRBJ2-3	.	TGCGCCAGCACCCAATCTGGGACTGCAGATACGCAGTATTTT	CASTQSGTADTQYF
.	TRBV18	15	TRBJ2-4	.	TGTGCCAGCTCACCTCCGGGGGCCTCCAAAAACATTCAGTACTTC	CASSPPGASKNIQYF
once	TRBV29-1	13	TRBJ1-5	.	TGCAGCGTTCTGGGGGCGCCCAATCAGCCCCAGCATTTT	CSVLGAPNQPQHF
.	TRBV12-3/TRBV12-4	14	TRBJ1-1	TRBD1	TGTGCCAGCAGTTTCCTCACAGGGGGCACTGAAGCTTTCTTT	CASSFLTGGTEAFF
many	TRBV5-1	15	TRBJ2-1	.	TGCGCCAGCAGCTTGAATGGGGGGTCCTACAATGAGCAGTTCTTC	CASSLNGGSYNEQFF
.	TRBV4-1	18	TRBJ2-3	.	TGCGCCAGCAGCCAGCTAGAACAGGCCCCACAGGGCACAGATACGCAGTATTTT	CASSQLEQAPQGTDTQYF
.	TRBV27	14	TRBJ2-5	.	TGTGCCAGCAGTTTAAGGAAGTTTGGGGAGACCCAGTACTTC	CASSLRKFGETQYF
many	TRBV27	13	TRBJ2-7	TRBD2	TGTGCCAGCAGTTCCCTAGCGGGAGGCGAGCAGTACTTC	CASSSLAGGEQYF
many	TRBV29-1	11	TRBJ2-7	.	TGCAGCGTTCAGGGAATCTACGAGCAGTACTTC	CSVQGIYEQYF
few	TRBV28	14	TRBJ2-5	.	TGTGCCAGCAGTTTAGTCGGGAGTGGAGAGACCCAGTACTTC	CASSLVGSGETQYF
few	TRBV20-1	15	TRBJ2-3	TRBD2	TGCAGTGCCCAGGGACTAGCGGGAGCTACAGATACGCAGTATTTT	CSAQGLAGATDTQYF
many	TRBV12-3/TRBV12-4	15	TRBJ2-3	.	TGTGCCAGCAGTTTACTACAGGGAAACACAGATACGCAGTATTTT	CASSLLQGNTDTQYF
many	TRBV20-1	17	TRBJ2-1	TRBD2	TGCAGTGCTAGAACGGGACTAGCGGGAGGGGGTTACAATGAGCAGTTCTTC	CSARTGLAGGGYNEQFF
few	TRBV12-3/TRBV12-4	14	TRBJ2-1	.	TGTGCCAGCAGCCCTATGGGGGCCCTTACTGAGCAGTTCTTC	CASSPMGALTEQFF
many	TRBV5-1	12	TRBJ2-7	.	TGCGCCAGCATCGGACCGATGGAAGAGCAGTACTTC	CASIGPMEEQYF
few	TRBV12-3/TRBV12-4	17	TRBJ2-6	TRBD1	TGTGCCAGCACCTGGACAGGGTTAGTCGGTGGGGCCAACGTCCTGACTTTC	CASTWTGLVGGANVLTF
few	TRBV7-6	14	TRBJ2-5	.	TGTGCCAGCAGCTCCCCCACGTACCAAGAGACCCAGTACTTC	CASSSPTYQETQYF
many	TRBV29-1	12	TRBJ1-1	.	TGCAGCGTTCCGTATCTGAACACTGAAGCTTTCTTT	CSVPYLNTEAFF
.	TRBV30	15	TRBJ2-5	.	TGTGCCTCGGCTGACGGGCTCACGTACCAAGAGACCCAGTACTTC	CASADGLTYQETQYF
many	TRBV11-2	20	TRBJ2-4	TRBD2	TGTGCCAGCAGCTTTATGGAGTGGGCCCGGGGACTAGGAGCCAAAAACATTCAGTACTTC	CASSFMEWARGLGAKNIQYF
many	TRBV5-8	16	TRBJ2-1	TRBD2	TGTGCCAGCAGCAAAGTCCTAGCGGGAGGCTACAATGAGCAGTTCTTC	CASSKVLAGGYNEQFF
few	TRBV2	13	TRBJ2-7	.	TGTGCCAGCAGTCGACAGGCCCGGACAGCCGCGTACTTC	CASSRQARTAAYF
.	TRBV28	17	TRBJ2-1	TRBD2	TGTGCCAGCAGTTTAAATTCAGGGACTAGCGAAGACAATGAGCAGTTCTTC	CASSLNSGTSEDNEQFF
few	TRBV5-1	16	TRBJ1-1	.	TGCGCCAGCAGCGGTTCCGACTTTGACAGGAACACTGAAGCTTTCTTT	CASSGSDFDRNTEAFF
many	TRBV15	17	TRBJ1-6	TRBD1	TGTGCCACCAGCAGGACCCTGACAGGGGACTATAATTCACCCCTCCACTTT	CATSRTLTGDYNSPLHF
many	TRBV12-3/TRBV12-4	15	TRBJ2-1	TRBD2	TGTGCCAGCAGTTTGACTAGCGGGAGGCCCAGAGGGCAGTTCTTC	CASSLTSGRPRGQFF
.	TRBV6-1	15	TRBJ1-6	.	TGTGCCAGCAGTGAAGGAGGCAGGGGTAGATCACCCCTCCACTTT	CASSEGGRGRSPLHF